This TCR beta chain was sequenced during a study of cytomegalovirus exposure and HLA in healthy donors. Study outcomes and limitations: There were a few CMV-associated chains whose specificity for CMV antigens was confirmed in vitro. In a later analysis, at a false discovery rate of 0.05, approximately 15,000 TCR beta sequences matched HLA alleles. With high specificity and sensitivity, the classifier reportedly diagnosed cytomegalovirus status.

This clone came up once. Its target is not known. The PCR made use of 60 Vbeta and 13 Jbeta primers. Authors' analysis steps: There were tens of millions of unique TCR beta chains by a later count, and approximately 10 million of them were shared. Clones were sequenced by immunoSEQ multiplex PCR, and TCRdb holds only the in-frame ones, with some missing. V and J calls and clone size are copied from that table; D and trimming were computed from the DNA. The profile shows about 190,000 clones, more than 75% of them singletons. The CDR3 is 14 amino acids. Germline CDR1 reads GTSNPN; CDR2 reads SVGIG (reference sequence). Trimming at V came to 1 base and at J to 11 bases, leaving 9 bases not matched to a gene.

The sequenced material came from PBMCs. This TCR was sampled from a man between 25 and 39 years old in good health and CMV-seronegative. V is TRBV30 and J is TRBJ1-5; 9 bases align to TRBD1. The DNA of the CDR3 is TGTGCCTGGAGTGCAGGACAGGGGTTTGAGGCCCAGCATTTT. This translates into CAWSAGQGFEAQHF.